This T cell receptor (beta chain) was sequenced for a study of T cell repertoires in aging, cancer and after chemotherapy. The overall study: About 8.8 million TCR reads were in the whole dataset.

TRB rearrangements spanning V, D and J were amplified using mixed TRB-A/B primers. TCRdb reanalysed the multiplex PCR reads using MiXCR and keeps one entry per CDR3 protein. The table shows a few thousand distinct CDR3 sequences, with 45% occurring only once. Study conclusions and caveats: Untreated cancer patients had significantly lower blood TCR diversity than age-matched healthy donors. Median generation probability rose over the chemotherapy interval in each cancer cohort, suggesting rebound thymic output.

Comments on this clonotype: Its antigen is unknown.

TCR beta rearrangements were amplified from peripheral blood genomic DNA. Trimming cost V 7 bases and J 3 bases, with 10 bases left between them. This CDR3 spans 13 amino acids. The chain employs TRBV12-3 or TRBV12-4 and TRBJ2-1; D possibly matches TRBD1 or TRBD2 (5 bases each). Sequenced: blood. The clonotype was recovered from a human donor with a solid tumor. CDR3 bases: TGTGCCAGCACCCTGAGGGGCTACAATGAGCAGTTCTTC. Its protein product is CASTLRGYNEQFF.